This T cell receptor beta chain was sequenced in a study of regulatory T cells in long-lasting Graves disease. Documented time point: newly diagnosed GD, antithyroid drugs for less than 3 months. Extracted RNA from PBMCs served as the source of the TCR library. Graves' disease diagnosis was established per American Thyroid Association guidelines. Germline values: CDR1 SGHAT, CDR2 FQDESV (reference sequence). This CDR3 is 16 amino acids long. Deletions cut 7 bases from V and 0 bases from J, with 16 bases between. Building of the TCR beta libraries involved iRepertoire HTBI primers and Arm-PCR of CDR3 regions. TCRdb independently ran MiXCR on the multiplex PCR reads; one entry per CDR3 protein. This sample has roughly 380,000 distinct CDR3 sequences; 15% to 17% occur once, and the top ten carry over 20%. The table lists this clonotype with many counts. What it binds is unknown. Whole-study findings and limits: TCR diversity was lower in persistent Graves' patients than in newly diagnosed ones.

The TCR sequence derives from a female donor with Graves disease. Sequencing used peripheral blood mononuclear cells (PBMCs), obtained at new diagnosis, from a patient treated with antithyroid drugs. This chain links TRBV11-1 with TRBJ2-1, with D perhaps given as TRBD1 or TRBD2 (5 bases each). Here the CDR3 DNA reads TGTGCCAGCACTAAATCGGGGCTGAGCTCCTACAATGAGCAGTTCTTC. It is translated as CASTKSGLSSYNEQFF.